This TCR beta chain was sequenced for a study of shared T cell receptors in the human thymus (dated by TCRdb to about 2021). Regarding the complete study: The study investigated the way shared, self-reactive T-cell receptor alpha chains are produced in the human thymus.

CDR1 is given as MNHNY and CDR2 as SVGAGI, both from the germline V gene (reference sequence). The CDR3, cysteine through phenylalanine, is 13 amino acids long. Just the 39-base CDR3 DNA is kept, in frame starting at base 1. V loses 2 bases of germline sequence and J loses 5 bases, and the interval between the two ends is 10 bases. The receptor library was made with the immunoSEQ multiplex PCR assay. TCRdb obtained this table from immuneACCESS and retained in-frame rearrangements with V and J assigned. These tables miss some clones; where compared with another copy, unresolved V genes account for less than half of the shortfall, and the remainder is unexplained. The sample data list under 850,000 clones, and more than 75% of these were observed just once. The top ten constitute 0.0095% to 0.011% of the sample. This clone was counted a single time. What this receptor recognizes is not known. Per-base qualities were not stored, and no clone one base away is much larger.

These sequences were also reported in another study, on human thymus T cells. According to the second study: In Finland, the donors were immunologically healthy infants who were having open corrective cardiac surgery for congenital heart defects. Thymus tissue was obtained as surgical resects removed during corrective cardiac surgery. Both the thymic and the peripheral blood repertoires appeared to show biased V and J gene segment usage. The related research found that thymic TCR repertoires overlapped highly between unrelated individuals. The study used under 10 infant thymus samples plus four related peripheral blood samples to characterize TCR alpha and beta repertoires. Donor ages ranging from 7 to 244 days were recorded, and more than 5 male and a couple of female infants were included in the cohort. Thymocytes were mechanically released from the tissue and were stored as pellets of roughly 9.5-34 million cells at -70 degrees C. Genomic DNA was extracted from frozen cell pellets with a QIAsymphony instrument. The immunoSEQ multiplex PCR assay was used to amplify the TCRB and TCRAD loci from a standardized amount of quality-controlled genomic DNA. Amplicons spanned the V(D)J region at a length sufficient to cover the CDR3 and identify V and J genes. The amplicons were sequenced on an Illumina platform via the commercial immunoSEQ service. Primer bias and sequencing errors were corrected as previously described, and TCRAD and TCRB were defined on the basis of the IMGT database. Analysis of the repertoires was done with immunoSEQ Analyzer 3.0 and VDJTools and included basic statistics, V/J segment usage, diversity estimates, rarefaction and pairwise overlap. Chao1, ChaoE, Efron-Thisted, Shannon and inverse Simpson indices were used to estimate diversity, which was also estimated on datasets down-sampled to the smallest sample. Repertoire overlap was assessed by strict matching of CDR3 nucleotide sequence, V gene and J gene, and clustering was done by Jaccard-based multidimensional scaling. On average, thymus samples gave roughly 800,000 unique TCRB clonotypes, whereas blood samples gave 75,000 to 95,000.

The receptor was derived from a boy under two years old with a congenital heart defect. Donor details come from another sample of the same person, matched by shared clones. Material for sequencing was thymocytes. The chain couples TRBV6-6 to TRBJ2-7, with no confidently assigned D gene. The nucleotide sequence reads as follows: TGTGCCAGCAGTTACCTGAGTTTCAACGAGCAGTACTTC. It translates to CASSYLSFNEQYF.